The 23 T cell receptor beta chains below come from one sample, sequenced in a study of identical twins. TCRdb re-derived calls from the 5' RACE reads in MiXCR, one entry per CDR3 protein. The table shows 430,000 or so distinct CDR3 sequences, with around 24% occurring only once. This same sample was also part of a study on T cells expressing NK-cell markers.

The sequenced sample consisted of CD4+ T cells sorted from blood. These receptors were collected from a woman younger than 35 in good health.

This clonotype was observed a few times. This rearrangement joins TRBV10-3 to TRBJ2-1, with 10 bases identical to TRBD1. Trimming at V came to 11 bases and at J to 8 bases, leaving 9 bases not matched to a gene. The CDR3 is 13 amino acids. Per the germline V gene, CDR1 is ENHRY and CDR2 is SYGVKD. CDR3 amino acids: CAGGTGAFDEQFF. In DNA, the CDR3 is TGTGCCGGCGGGACAGGGGCATTCGATGAGCAGTTCTTC.

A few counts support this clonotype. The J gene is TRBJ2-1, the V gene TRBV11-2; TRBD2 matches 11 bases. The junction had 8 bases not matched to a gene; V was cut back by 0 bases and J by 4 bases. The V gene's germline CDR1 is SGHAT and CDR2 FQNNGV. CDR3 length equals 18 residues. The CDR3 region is CASSLDSGGAVRYNEQFF. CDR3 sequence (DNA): TGTGCCAGCAGCTTAGATAGCGGGGGGGCGGTTAGGTACAATGAGCAGTTCTTC.

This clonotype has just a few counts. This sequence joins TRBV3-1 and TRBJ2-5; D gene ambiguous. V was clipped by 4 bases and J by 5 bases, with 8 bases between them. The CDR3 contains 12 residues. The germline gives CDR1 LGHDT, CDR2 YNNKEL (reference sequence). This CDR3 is CASSRRSETQYF. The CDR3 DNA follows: TGTGCCAGCAGCCGGCGCAGCGAGACCCAGTACTTC.

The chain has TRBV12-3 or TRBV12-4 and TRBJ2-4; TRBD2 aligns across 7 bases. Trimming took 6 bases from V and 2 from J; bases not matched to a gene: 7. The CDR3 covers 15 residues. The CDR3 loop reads CASRRRREPKNIQYF. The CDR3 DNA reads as TGTGCCAGCAGAAGGAGGCGGGAGCCCAAAAACATTCAGTACTTC.

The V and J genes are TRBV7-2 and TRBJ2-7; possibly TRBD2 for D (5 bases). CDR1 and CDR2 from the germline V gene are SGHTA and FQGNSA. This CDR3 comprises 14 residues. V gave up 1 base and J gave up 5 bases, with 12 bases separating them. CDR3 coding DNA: TGTGCCAGCAGCTTAGAATGGGAGTCCCACGAGCAGTACTTC. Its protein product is CASSLEWESHEQYF.

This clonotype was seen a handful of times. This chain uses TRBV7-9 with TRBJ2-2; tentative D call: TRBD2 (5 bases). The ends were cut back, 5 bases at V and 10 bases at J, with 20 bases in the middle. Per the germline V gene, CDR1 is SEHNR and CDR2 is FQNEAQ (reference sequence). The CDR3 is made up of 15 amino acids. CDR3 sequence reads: CASSLSLAGSEELFF. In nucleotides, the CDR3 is TGTGCCAGCAGCCTCTCCCTCGCGGGCTCGGAGGAGCTGTTTTTT.

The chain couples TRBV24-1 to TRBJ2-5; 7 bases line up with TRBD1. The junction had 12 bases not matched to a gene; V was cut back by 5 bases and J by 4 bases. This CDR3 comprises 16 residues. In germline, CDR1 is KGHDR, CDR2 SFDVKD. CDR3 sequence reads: CATSARDSDVGETQYF. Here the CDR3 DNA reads TGTGCCACCAGTGCTCGGGACAGCGACGTTGGAGAGACCCAGTACTTC.

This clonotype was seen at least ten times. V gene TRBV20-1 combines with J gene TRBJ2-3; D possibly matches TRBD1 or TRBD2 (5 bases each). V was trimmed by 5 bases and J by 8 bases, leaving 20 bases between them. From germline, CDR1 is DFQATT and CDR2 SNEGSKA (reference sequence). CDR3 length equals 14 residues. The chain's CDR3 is CSAFPRVGGGTQYF. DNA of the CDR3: TGCAGTGCTTTCCCCAGGGTTGGAGGAGGTACGCAGTATTTT.

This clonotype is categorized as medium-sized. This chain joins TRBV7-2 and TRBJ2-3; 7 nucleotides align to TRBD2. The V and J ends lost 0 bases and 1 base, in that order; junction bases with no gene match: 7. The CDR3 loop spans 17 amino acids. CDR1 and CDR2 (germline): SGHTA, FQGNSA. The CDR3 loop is CASSLARGGMGTDTQYF. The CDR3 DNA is TGTGCCAGCAGCTTAGCCCGCGGGGGAATGGGCACAGATACGCAGTATTTT.

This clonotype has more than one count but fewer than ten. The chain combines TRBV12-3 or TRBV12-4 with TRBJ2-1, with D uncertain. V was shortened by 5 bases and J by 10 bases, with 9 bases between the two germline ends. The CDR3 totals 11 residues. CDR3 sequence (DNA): TGTGCCAGCAGTGACCTCATGGAGCAGTTCTTC. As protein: CASSDLMEQFF.

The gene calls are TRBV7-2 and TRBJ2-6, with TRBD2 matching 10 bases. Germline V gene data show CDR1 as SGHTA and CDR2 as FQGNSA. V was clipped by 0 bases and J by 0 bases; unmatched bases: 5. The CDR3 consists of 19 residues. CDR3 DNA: TGTGCCAGCAGCTTAGCCGCTAGCGGGAGCGTCTCTGGGGCCAACGTCCTGACTTTC. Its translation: CASSLAASGSVSGANVLTF.

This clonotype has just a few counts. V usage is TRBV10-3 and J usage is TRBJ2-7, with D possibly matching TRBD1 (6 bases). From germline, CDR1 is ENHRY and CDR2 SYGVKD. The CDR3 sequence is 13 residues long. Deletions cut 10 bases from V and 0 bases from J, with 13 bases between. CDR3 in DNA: TGTGCCACCACCGCCAGGGGCTCCTACGAGCAGTACTTC. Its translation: CATTARGSYEQYF.

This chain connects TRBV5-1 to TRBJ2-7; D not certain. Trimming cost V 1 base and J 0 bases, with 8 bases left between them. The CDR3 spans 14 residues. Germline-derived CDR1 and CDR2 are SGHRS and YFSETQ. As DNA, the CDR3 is TGCGCCAGCAGCTTGAGAAGCAACTCCTACGAGCAGTACTTC. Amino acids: CASSLRSNSYEQYF. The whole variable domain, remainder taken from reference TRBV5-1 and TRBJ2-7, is KAGVTQTPRYLIKTRGQQVTLSCSPISGHRSVSWYQQTPGQGLQFLFEYFSETQRNKGNFPGRFSGRQFSNSRSEMNVSTLELGDSALYLCASSLRSNSYEQYFGPGTRLTVT.

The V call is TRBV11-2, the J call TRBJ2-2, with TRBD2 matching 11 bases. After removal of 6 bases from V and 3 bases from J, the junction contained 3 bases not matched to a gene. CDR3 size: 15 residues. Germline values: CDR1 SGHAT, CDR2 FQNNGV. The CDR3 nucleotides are TGTGCCAGCAGGGTAGCGGGAGGGGACACCGGGGAGCTGTTTTTT. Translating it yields CASRVAGGDTGELFF.

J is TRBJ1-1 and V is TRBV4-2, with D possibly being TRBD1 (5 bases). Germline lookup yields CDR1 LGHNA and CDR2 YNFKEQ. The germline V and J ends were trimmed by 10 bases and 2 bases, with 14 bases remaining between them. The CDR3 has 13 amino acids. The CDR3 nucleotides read TGTGCCATGGGCCCCGGGGACAACACTGAAGCTTTCTTT. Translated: CAMGPGDNTEAFF.

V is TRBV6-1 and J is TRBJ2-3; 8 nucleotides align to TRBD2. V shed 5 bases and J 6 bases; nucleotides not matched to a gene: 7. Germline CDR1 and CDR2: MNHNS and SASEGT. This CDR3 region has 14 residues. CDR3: CASSPPGLEDTQYF. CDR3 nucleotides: TGTGCCAGCAGTCCGCCGGGACTAGAGGATACGCAGTATTTT.

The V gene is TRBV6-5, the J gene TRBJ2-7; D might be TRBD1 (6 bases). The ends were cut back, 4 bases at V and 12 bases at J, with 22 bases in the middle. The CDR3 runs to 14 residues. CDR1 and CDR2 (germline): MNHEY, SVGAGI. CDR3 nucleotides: TGTGCCAGCAGTTCCGACCGCCCCACAGGGTTTGGGTACTTC. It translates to CASSSDRPTGFGYF.

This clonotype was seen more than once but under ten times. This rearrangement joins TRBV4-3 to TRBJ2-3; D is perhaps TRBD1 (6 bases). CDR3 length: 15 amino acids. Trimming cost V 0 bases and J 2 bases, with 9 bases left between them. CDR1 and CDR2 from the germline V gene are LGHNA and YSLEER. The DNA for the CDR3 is TGCGCCAGCAGCCAAGAACAGGGATTCACAGATACGCAGTATTTT. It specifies CASSQEQGFTDTQYF.

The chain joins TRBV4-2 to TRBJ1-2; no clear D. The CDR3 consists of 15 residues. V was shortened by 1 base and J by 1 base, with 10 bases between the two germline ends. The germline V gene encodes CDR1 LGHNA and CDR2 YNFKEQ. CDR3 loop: CASSQALSFNYGYTF. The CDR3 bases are TGTGCCAGCAGCCAAGCTCTGAGCTTTAACTATGGCTACACCTTC.

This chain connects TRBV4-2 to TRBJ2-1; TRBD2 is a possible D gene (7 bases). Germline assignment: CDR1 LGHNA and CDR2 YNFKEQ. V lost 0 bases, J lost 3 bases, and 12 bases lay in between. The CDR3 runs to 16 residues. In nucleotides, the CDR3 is TGTGCCAGCAGCCAAGACACTAGGGGGGGCTACAATGAGCAGTTCTTC. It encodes CASSQDTRGGYNEQFF.

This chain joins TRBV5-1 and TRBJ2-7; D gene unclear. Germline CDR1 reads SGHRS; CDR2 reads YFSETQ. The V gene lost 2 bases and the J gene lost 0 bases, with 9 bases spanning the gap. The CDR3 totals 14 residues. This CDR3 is CASSFRTASYEQYF. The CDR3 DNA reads TGCGCCAGCAGCTTCCGGACCGCCTCCTACGAGCAGTACTTC. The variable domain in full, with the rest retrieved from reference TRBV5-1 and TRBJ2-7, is KAGVTQTPRYLIKTRGQQVTLSCSPISGHRSVSWYQQTPGQGLQFLFEYFSETQRNKGNFPGRFSGRQFSNSRSEMNVSTLELGDSALYLCASSFRTASYEQYFGPGTRLTVT.

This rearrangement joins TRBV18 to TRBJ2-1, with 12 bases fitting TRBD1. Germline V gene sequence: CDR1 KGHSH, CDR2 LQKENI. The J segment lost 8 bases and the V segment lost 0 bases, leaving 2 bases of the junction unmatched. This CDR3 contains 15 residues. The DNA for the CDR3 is TGTGCCAGCTCACCACCGGGACAGGGGGCCCATGAGCAGTTCTTC. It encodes CASSPPGQGAHEQFF. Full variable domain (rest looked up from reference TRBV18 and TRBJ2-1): NAGVMQNPRHLVRRRGQEARLRCSPMKGHSHVYWYRQLPEEGLKFMVYLQKENIIDESGMPKERFSAEFPKEGPSILRIQQVVRGDSAAYFCASSPPGQGAHEQFFGPGTRLTVL.

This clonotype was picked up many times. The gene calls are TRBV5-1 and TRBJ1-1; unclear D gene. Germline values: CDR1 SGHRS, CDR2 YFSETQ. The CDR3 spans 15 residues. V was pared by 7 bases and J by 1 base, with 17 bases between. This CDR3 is CASHQLDWKNTEAFF. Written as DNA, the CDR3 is TGCGCCAGCCACCAATTGGATTGGAAGAACACTGAAGCTTTCTTT.